A single sample gave rise to the 3 T cell receptor beta chains below, sequenced in a study of control samples from healthy donors and cancer patients. Only in-frame clones appear in the TCRdb table, and some are missing; sequencing was by immunoSEQ multiplex PCR. This sample yields 100,000 to 150,000 clones, of which roughly 92% are seen a single time; approximately 0.57% belongs to the top ten. The sample comprised PBMCs. These receptors were obtained from a man older than 75 with head and neck cancer.

This chain connects TRBV6-5 to TRBJ1-2; D call uncertain. The CDR3 totals 12 residues. Trimming left V 8 bases short and J 5 bases short, with 12 bases between. Germline V gives CDR1 MNHEY, CDR2 SVGAGI. The CDR3, as DNA: TGTGCCAGCGGCTTAGCAGCGTATGGCTACACCTTC. This codes for CASGLAAYGYTF.

This chain uses TRBV19 with TRBJ1-6; 9 nucleotides align to TRBD1. Germline values: CDR1 LNHDA, CDR2 SQIVND (reference sequence). The CDR3 spans 14 residues. V shed 9 bases and J 7 bases; nucleotides not matched to a gene: 7. Written as DNA, the CDR3 is TGTGCCAGCACAGGGGGCGCGGGCAATTCACCCCTCCACTTT. Translated, it gives CASTGGAGNSPLHF.

The chain joins TRBV6-5 to TRBJ2-5, with D hard to call. Looked up from germline, CDR1 is MNHEY and CDR2 is SVGAGI. Trimming took off 4 bases at V and 4 bases at J, with 10 bases between the two ends. The length of the CDR3 is 13 residues. CDR3 region: CASSSILLETQYF. As DNA, the CDR3 is TGTGCCAGCAGTTCTATACTCTTAGAGACCCAGTACTTC.